This TCR beta chain was retrieved from a study of CD4 T cells in relation to SARS-CoV-2 and coronaviruses. Study context: Controls used an HIV-1 Nef peptide pool or no peptide.

On this clone: The target antigen is unknown.

Study-wide points: Crossreactive clones expanded significantly less to SARS-CoV-2 than monoreactive clones. Samples before the pandemic and after infection were not matched within any donor.

Generated by immunoSEQ multiplex PCR, the TCRdb table keeps only in-frame clones and is missing some. The data show about 29,000 clones, more than 75% seen once. This CDR3 contains 13 residues. V was pared by 7 bases and J by 5 bases, with 11 bases between. CDR1 and CDR2 (germline): SNHLY, FYNNEI. Unexposed donor CD4+ T cells date from 2011-2018, before the COVID-19 pandemic. The cells were cultured for under 13 days before CD4+ T cells were isolated. Testing used SARS-CoV-2 S/N and four cold-coronavirus spikes on unexposed-donor CD4+ T cells, cells permitting. The sequenced sample consisted of CD4+ T cells from PBMCs, cultured in vitro. This sequence originates from a human donor in good health. The rearrangement uses TRBV2 and TRBJ1-4; TRBD1 might be the D (6 bases). The CDR3 region is CASNRDPNEKLFF. The CDR3 DNA is TGTGCCAGCAACAGGGATCCCAATGAAAAACTGTTTTTT.